The 9 T cell receptor beta chains below were found in one sample sequenced in a study of T-cell reconstitution after alpha-beta-depleted transplantation in children. The authors prepared the TCRbeta library with unique molecular identifiers. TCRdb reanalysed the PCR reads using MiXCR and keeps one entry per CDR3 protein. The data hold some 440,000 distinct CDR3 sequences, with roughly 15% observed a single time. Sequencing used PBMCs, mostly from graft donor cells, obtained 360 days after TCRalphabeta/CD19-depleted stem cell transplant. The receptors here all came from a boy under two years old who had a stem cell transplant for Wiskott-Aldrich syndrome, so the T cells may come from the graft donor.

This clonotype occurred a few times. The V gene is TRBV4-1, the J gene TRBJ2-3; 15 bases are shared with TRBD2. J was trimmed by 2 bases and V by 0 bases; bases with no gene match: 3. The CDR3 runs to 18 residues. Germline loops: CDR1 MGHRA, CDR2 YSYEKL. CDR3 in amino acids: CASSQEGLAGGLTDTQYF. CDR3 sequence (DNA): TGCGCCAGCAGCCAAGAGGGACTAGCGGGGGGCCTCACAGATACGCAGTATTTT.

The chain uses TRBV12-3 or TRBV12-4 and TRBJ2-5, with D unclear. V lost 3 bases to trimming and J lost 4 bases, with 6 bases between them. This CDR3 spans 12 amino acids. The CDR3 nucleotides are TGTGCCAGCAGTTTCCACGGAGAGACCCAGTACTTC. Protein: CASSFHGETQYF.

This clonotype was observed at least ten times. The chain couples TRBV12-3 or TRBV12-4 to TRBJ1-1; D unresolved. Trimming removed 6 bases at V and 4 bases at J, with 15 bases between. CDR3 length: 14 amino acids. The CDR3 is CASSPALSGTEAFF. The CDR3 region has the DNA TGTGCCAGCAGCCCAGCCCTCAGTGGCACTGAAGCTTTCTTT.

The J gene is TRBJ2-2, the V gene TRBV12-3 or TRBV12-4, with TRBD1 as a possible D gene (5 bases). This CDR3 has 16 residues. Trimming left V 2 bases short and J 4 bases short, with 14 bases between. This chain's CDR3 is CASSLSVRRATGELFF. Here the CDR3 DNA reads TGTGCCAGCAGTTTATCGGTACGCAGGGCCACCGGGGAGCTGTTTTTT.

The genes are TRBV6-5 and TRBJ2-1, with 9 bases matching TRBD1. Per the germline V gene, CDR1 is MNHEY and CDR2 is SVGAGI. CDR3 size: 15 residues. V lost 4 bases and J lost 3; bases outside the gene matches: 4. CDR3 in DNA: TGTGCCAGCAGTTCCTGGGACAGGGACTACAATGAGCAGTTCTTC. Its translation is CASSSWDRDYNEQFF.

The chain employs TRBV29-1 and TRBJ2-3; TRBD1 aligns across 10 bases. CDR3 size: 14 residues. The V gene's germline CDR1 is SQVTM and CDR2 ANQGSEA. V shed 4 bases, J shed 1 base, and the junction held 2 bases outside the gene matches. DNA of the CDR3: TGCAGCGTTGTTGGGACAGGGGGCACAGATACGCAGTATTTT. Protein sequence: CSVVGTGGTDTQYF.

This clonotype was seen more than once but under ten times. The chain links TRBV6-5 to TRBJ2-2, with 10 bases that match TRBD2. V lost 1 base to trimming and J lost 6 bases; unmatched junction nucleotides: 2. The germline V gene encodes CDR1 MNHEY and CDR2 SVGAGI. This CDR3 comprises 15 residues. The CDR3 here is CASSYFSGRPGELFF. For the CDR3, the DNA is TGTGCCAGCAGTTACTTTAGCGGGAGGCCCGGGGAGCTGTTTTTT.

The chain combines TRBV15 with TRBJ2-5; D call uncertain. Between the trimmed V and J ends, which lost 0 bases and 5 bases, there was a span of 13 bases. CDR3 length: 15 amino acids. From germline, CDR1 is LNHNV and CDR2 YYDKDF (reference sequence). CDR3 sequence (DNA): TGTGCCACCAGCAGAGATCTTGGGGTTTCGGAGACCCAGTACTTC. This gives the protein CATSRDLGVSETQYF.

The chain joins TRBV5-1 to TRBJ2-1; 7 bases match TRBD2. The junction had 7 bases not matched to a gene; V was cut back by 1 base and J by 0 bases. The CDR3 has 17 residues. Germline CDR1 is SGHRS and CDR2 is YFSETQ. Written as DNA, the CDR3 is TGCGCCAGCAGCTTGTTTCGGGGGGAGAGCTCCTACAATGAGCAGTTCTTC. Its protein is CASSLFRGESSYNEQFF.